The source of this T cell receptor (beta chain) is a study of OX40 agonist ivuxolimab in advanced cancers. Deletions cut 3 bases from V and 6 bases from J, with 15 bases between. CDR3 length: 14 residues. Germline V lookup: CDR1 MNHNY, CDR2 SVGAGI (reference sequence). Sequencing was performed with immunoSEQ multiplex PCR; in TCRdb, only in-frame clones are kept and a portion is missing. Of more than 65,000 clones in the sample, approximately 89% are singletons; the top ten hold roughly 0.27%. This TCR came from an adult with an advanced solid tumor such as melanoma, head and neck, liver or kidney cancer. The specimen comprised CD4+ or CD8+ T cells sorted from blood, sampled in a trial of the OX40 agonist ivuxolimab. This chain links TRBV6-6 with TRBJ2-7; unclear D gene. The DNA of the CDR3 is TGTGCCAGCAGTTATGGTGGCAGCTCCCGCGAGCAGTACTTC. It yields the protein CASSYGGSSREQYF.